This is a list of T cell receptor beta chains from one sample in a study of T-cell memory formation after mild COVID-19. One entry per CDR3 protein, called by TCRdb with MiXCR from the 5' RACE reads. The profile shows approximately 390,000 distinct CDR3 sequences, roughly 15% of them singletons. Sequencing used PBMCs or a T cell subset sorted from them (not recorded which). The receptors here all came from a man aged 18 to 29 who had mild COVID-19 (a few samples of this study predate the infection). Cell type and time point are not known. Both conserved end residues are part of each CDR3. A D gene is named only where the DNA matches it firmly. Clone size is shown for a subset of rows, as once, few, many or a class of expanded clone.

>TRBJ2-3|TRBV7-6|NA|NA
CASSSMVGAKGTDTQYF
TGTGCCAGCAGCTCCATGGTAGGGGCCAAAGGGACAGATACGCAGTATTTT
>TRBJ1-2|TRBV28|NA|NA
CASSFNRVEGGYTF
TGTGCCAGCAGTTTCAACAGGGTGGAGGGTGGCTACACCTTC
>TRBJ1-6|TRBV3-1|NA|once
CASSHSNSPLHF
TGTGCCAGCAGCCACTCAAATTCACCCCTCCACTTT
>TRBJ1-5|TRBV4-1|NA|few
CASSQDRAGRHNQPQHF
TGCGCCAGCAGCCAAGATCGGGCAGGGAGGCACAATCAGCCCCAGCATTTT
>TRBJ2-1|TRBV4-3|NA|few
CASSPIGGGSEQFF
TGCGCCAGCAGCCCGATAGGGGGGGGTAGTGAGCAGTTCTTC
>TRBJ2-7|TRBV4-3|TRBD2|many
CASSQGPGGREQYF
TGCGCCAGCAGCCAAGGCCCCGGGGGGAGGGAGCAGTACTTC
>TRBJ1-6|TRBV7-9|NA|few
CASSFWGSTYNSPLHF
TGTGCCAGCAGCTTCTGGGGGAGCACCTATAATTCACCCCTCCACTTT
>TRBJ1-2|TRBV5-5|TRBD1|few
CASSWTGSYGYTF
TGTGCCAGCAGCTGGACAGGGTCCTATGGCTACACCTTC
>TRBJ2-3|TRBV5-1|TRBD2|NA
CASSPRVRGFTDTQYF
TGCGCCAGCAGCCCCAGGGTGCGGGGGTTTACAGATACGCAGTATTTT
>TRBJ2-1|TRBV19|TRBD2|NA
CASSWGTSGGGEQFF
TGTGCCAGTAGTTGGGGGACTAGCGGGGGCGGTGAGCAGTTCTTC
>TRBJ2-7|TRBV4-3|NA|NA
CASSRGISSEQYF
TGCGCCAGCAGCCGAGGGATTTCCTCCGAGCAGTACTTC
>TRBJ2-3|TRBV7-2|NA|many
CASSPLNVVGTDTQYF
TGTGCCAGCAGCCCGTTGAATGTGGTGGGCACAGATACGCAGTATTTT
>TRBJ2-5|TRBV14|NA|few
CASSQDAGWKTQYF
TGTGCCAGCAGCCAAGATGCAGGGTGGAAGACCCAGTACTTC
>TRBJ1-4|TRBV7-9|NA|few
CASRAPGGMANEKLFF
TGTGCCAGCAGGGCCCCCGGGGGAATGGCTAATGAAAAACTGTTTTTT
>TRBJ2-1|TRBV20-1|NA|few
CSAALRGPRGNEQFF
TGCAGTGCTGCACTACGGGGGCCGCGGGGGAATGAGCAGTTCTTC
>TRBJ2-3|TRBV7-2|NA|NA
CASSLRRFPDTQYF
TGTGCCAGCAGCTTAAGGAGGTTCCCAGATACGCAGTATTTT
>TRBJ2-7|TRBV12-5|TRBD1|NA
CASGLWTGREQYF
TGTGCTAGTGGTTTGTGGACAGGTCGCGAGCAGTACTTC